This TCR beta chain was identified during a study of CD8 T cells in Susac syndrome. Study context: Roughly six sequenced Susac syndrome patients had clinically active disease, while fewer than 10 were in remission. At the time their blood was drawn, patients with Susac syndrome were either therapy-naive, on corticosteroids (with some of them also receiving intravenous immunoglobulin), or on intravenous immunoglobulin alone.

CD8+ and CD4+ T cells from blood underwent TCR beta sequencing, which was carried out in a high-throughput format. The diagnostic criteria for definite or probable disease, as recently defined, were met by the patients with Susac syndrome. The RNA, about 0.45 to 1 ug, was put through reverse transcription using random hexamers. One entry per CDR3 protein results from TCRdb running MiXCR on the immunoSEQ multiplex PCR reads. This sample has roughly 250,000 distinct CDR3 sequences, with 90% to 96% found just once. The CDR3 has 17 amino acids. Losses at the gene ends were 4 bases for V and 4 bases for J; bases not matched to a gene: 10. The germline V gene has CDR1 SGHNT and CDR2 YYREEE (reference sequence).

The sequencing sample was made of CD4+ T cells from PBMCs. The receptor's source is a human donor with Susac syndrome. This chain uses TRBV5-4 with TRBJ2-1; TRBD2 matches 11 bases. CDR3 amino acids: CASSNARGLAEYNEQFF. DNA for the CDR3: TGTGCCAGCAGCAATGCCCGGGGACTAGCGGAGTACAATGAGCAGTTCTTC.